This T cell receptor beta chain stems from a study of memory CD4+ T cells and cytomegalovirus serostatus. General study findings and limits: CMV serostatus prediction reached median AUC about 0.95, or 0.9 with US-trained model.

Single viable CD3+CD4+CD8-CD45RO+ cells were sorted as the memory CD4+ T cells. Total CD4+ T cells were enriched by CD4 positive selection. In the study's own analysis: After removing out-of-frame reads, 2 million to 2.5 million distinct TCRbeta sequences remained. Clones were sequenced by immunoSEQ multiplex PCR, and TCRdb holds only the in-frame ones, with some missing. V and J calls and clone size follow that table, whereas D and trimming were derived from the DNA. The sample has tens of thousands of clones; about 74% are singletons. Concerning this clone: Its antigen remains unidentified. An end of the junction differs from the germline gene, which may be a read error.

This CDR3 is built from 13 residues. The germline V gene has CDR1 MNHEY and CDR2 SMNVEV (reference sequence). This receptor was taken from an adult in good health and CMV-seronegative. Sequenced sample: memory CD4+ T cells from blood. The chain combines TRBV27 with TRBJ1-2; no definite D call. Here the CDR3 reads CASSLREGATPAF. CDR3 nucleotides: TGTGCCAGCAGTTTACGGGAGGGTGCAACCCCAGCGTTC.